This is a list of T cell receptor beta chains from one sample in a study of lymphopenia after photon versus proton radiotherapy. The assay was immunoSEQ multiplex PCR, and TCRdb's table has in-frame clones only and misses some. The table has under 25,000 clones, 75% to 90% seen once. Material: peripheral blood, obtained from a patient treated with photon-based radiotherapy. The receptor set was obtained from a man aged 55 to 70 with pancreatic cancer. CDR3s include the opening cysteine and the closing phenylalanine or tryptophan. The order of the fields is D gene, J gene, V gene, CDR3 protein. D genes are given only for firm matches.

D: TRBD1
J: TRBJ2-2
V: TRBV10-3
CDR3: CASHRKPGQGAGTGELFF

D: -
J: TRBJ1-1
V: TRBV6-4
CDR3: CASRKSAANNMNTEAFF

D: TRBD2
J: TRBJ2-7
V: TRBV10-3
CDR3: CATSPSGGRYEQYF

D: TRBD1
J: TRBJ1-2
V: TRBV4-3
CDR3: CASSPSGLPDRANF

D: -
J: TRBJ1-1
V: TRBV20-1
CDR3: CSAENTEAFF

D: TRBD1
J: TRBJ2-6
V: TRBV9
CDR3: CASSARDRDVGANVLTF

D: TRBD1
J: TRBJ1-5
V: TRBV7-2
CDR3: CASSLGQGHQPQHF

D: -
J: TRBJ2-3
V: TRBV2
CDR3: CASGGGLFTDTQYF

D: -
J: TRBJ1-1
V: TRBV4-3
CDR3: CASSRDLGGPRAFF

D: TRBD2
J: TRBJ2-1
V: TRBV13
CDR3: CASSPNRGTSIYNEQFF

D: TRBD2
J: TRBJ2-1
V: TRBV6-4
CDR3: CASSDSGGGANEQFF

D: -
J: TRBJ2-7
V: TRBV4-1
CDR3: CASSQVTPPYEQYF

D: -
J: TRBJ1-1
V: TRBV18
CDR3: CASSSTVGGGTEAFF

D: -
J: TRBJ2-7
V: TRBV4-2
CDR3: CASSQAPFGGLTYEQYF

D: TRBD1
J: TRBJ1-5
V: TRBV5-5
CDR3: CASSHRDRNTNQPQHF

D: TRBD1
J: TRBJ1-5
V: TRBV7-8
CDR3: CASSRQGPIYSNQPQHF

D: TRBD2
J: TRBJ2-5
V: TRBV5-1
CDR3: CASSPLSGGKETQYF

D: TRBD1
J: TRBJ2-7
V: TRBV6-5
CDR3: CASSYQDRNYEQYF

D: -
J: TRBJ1-1
V: TRBV6-6
CDR3: CASSYQVNTEAFF

D: -
J: TRBJ2-7
V: TRBV7-2
CDR3: CASSLDPSGSYEQYF

D: -
J: TRBJ1-5
V: TRBV27
CDR3: CASSSGAQPQHF

D: TRBD1
J: TRBJ2-1
V: TRBV5-1
CDR3: CASSLAGQRYNEQFF

D: -
J: TRBJ1-2
V: TRBV18
CDR3: CASSPSLTEANYGYTF

D: -
J: TRBJ2-7
V: TRBV6-6
CDR3: CASSPDTFYEQYF

D: -
J: TRBJ1-2
V: TRBV6-6
CDR3: CASSYSGDGYTF

D: -
J: TRBJ2-7
V: TRBV15
CDR3: CATSRGGAEAVYEQYF